The clone carrying this TCR beta chain was picked up one time. The data stem from a study of blood T cell repertoires in COVID-19. Study information: The origin of the acute and convalescent COVID-19 samples was the United States, Italy and Spain. The cDNA or gDNA used as material had been derived from T cells, B-cell-depleted T cells, or PBMCs.

Clones were sequenced by immunoSEQ multiplex PCR, and TCRdb holds only the in-frame ones, with some missing. The repertoire holds under 450,000 clones, about nine tenths seen once, with approximately 1.5% in the top ten. V gave up 3 bases and J gave up 1 base, with 13 bases separating them. The CDR3 length is 15 residues. Germline CDR1 is SGHAT and CDR2 is FQNNGV. This TCR was sampled from a woman in her thirties or forties with COVID-19, enrolled during active disease. The rearrangement joins TRBV11-2 to TRBJ2-7; a possible D gene is TRBD1 (7 bases). Input material: peripheral blood. The CDR3 reads CASSFRPGGSYEQYF. Here the CDR3 DNA reads TGTGCCAGCAGCTTTCGACCAGGGGGGTCCTACGAGCAGTACTTC.